The 20 T cell receptor beta chains listed next were all sequenced from one sample in a study of CD8 T cells in ankylosing spondylitis. From the 5' RACE reads, TCRdb called clonotypes with MiXCR, one entry per CDR3 protein. In the table there are around 180,000 distinct CDR3 sequences, 13% of which are singletons. Source material: blood, either unsorted or a sorted T cell fraction (not recorded which). These receptors were taken from a female donor with ankylosing spondylitis or in good health (not recorded which).

This clonotype has at least ten counts. This chain links TRBV5-1 with TRBJ1-4; 7 nucleotides agree with TRBD1. The V segment lost 4 bases and the J segment 3 bases; nucleotides outside the gene matches: 6. This CDR3 has 15 amino acids. Germline V gives CDR1 SGHRS, CDR2 YFSETQ. This CDR3 reads CASSPEGAANEKLFF. The DNA of the CDR3 is TGCGCCAGCAGCCCGGAGGGGGCTGCTAATGAAAAACTGTTTTTT.

This clonotype was seen many times. The rearrangement joins TRBV28 to TRBJ1-2, with 9 bases fitting TRBD1. Unmatched junction bases numbered 21, after V lost 3 bases and J lost 4 bases. Germline loops: CDR1 MDHEN, CDR2 SYDVKM. This CDR3 spans 20 amino acids. Written as DNA, the CDR3 is TGTGCCAGCAGTTTGCTTCCTAAAGCTGCGGGCCGGGACAGGGTCTATGGCTACACCTTC. This encodes CASSLLPKAAGRDRVYGYTF.

In its sample, this clonotype was seen many times. The V and J genes are TRBV7-9 and TRBJ1-1; 8 nucleotides agree with TRBD1. Germline values: CDR1 SEHNR, CDR2 FQNEAQ (reference sequence). J was trimmed by 1 base and V by 3 bases; bases with no gene match: 7. The CDR3 has 16 residues. Written as DNA, the CDR3 is TGTGCCAGCAGCTTCCCTGTTGGACAGGGGAACACTGAAGCTTTCTTT. It yields the protein CASSFPVGQGNTEAFF. The whole variable domain, filled in from reference TRBV7-9 and TRBJ1-1, reads DTGVSQNPRHKITKRGQNVTFRCDPISEHNRLYWYRQTLGQGPEFLTYFQNEAQLEKSRLLSDRFSAERPKGSFSTLEIQRTEQGDSAMYLCASSFPVGQGNTEAFFGQGTRLTVV.

The genes are TRBV12-3 or TRBV12-4 and TRBJ2-7; D unclear. The CDR3 is 13 residues long. Trimming left V 2 bases short and J 0 bases short, with 5 bases between. In DNA form, the CDR3 reads TGTGCCAGCAGTTTAATTAGCTCCTACGAGCAGTACTTC. Residues: CASSLISSYEQYF.

The chain has TRBV5-1 and TRBJ2-5; D assignment may be TRBD1 or TRBD2 (5 bases each). The CDR3 has 14 amino acids. Germline V gene sequence: CDR1 SGHRS, CDR2 YFSETQ. V lost 0 bases and J lost 5, with 11 bases in between. The CDR3 reads CASSLVGEGETQYF. The CDR3 nucleotides are TGCGCCAGCAGCTTGGTGGGAGAGGGGGAGACCCAGTACTTC. The full variable domain, with the rest looked up from reference TRBV5-1 and TRBJ2-5, is KAGVTQTPRYLIKTRGQQVTLSCSPISGHRSVSWYQQTPGQGLQFLFEYFSETQRNKGNFPGRFSGRQFSNSRSEMNVSTLELGDSALYLCASSLVGEGETQYFGPGTRLLVL.

This clonotype showed up many times. The genes are TRBV25-1 and TRBJ2-3; D ambiguous. The V gene lost 5 bases and the J gene lost 4 bases, with 10 bases spanning the gap. The CDR3 has 13 residues. Germline-derived CDR1 and CDR2 are MGHDK and SYGVNS. DNA of the CDR3: TGTGCCAGCAGTCTAGATCAGGCAGATACGCAGTATTTT. It translates to CASSLDQADTQYF.

In this sample, this clonotype turned up a few times. The chain couples TRBV14 to TRBJ2-1, with 9 bases fitting TRBD2. The CDR3 extends over 17 amino acids. After removal of 4 bases from V and 6 bases from J, the junction contained 13 bases not matched to a gene. Germline assignment: CDR1 SGHDN and CDR2 FVKESK. DNA of the CDR3: TGTGCCAGCAGCCTACGGCCGGGACTAGCCATGTCCAATGAGCAGTTCTTC. The encoded protein is CASSLRPGLAMSNEQFF.

This clonotype was seen ten or more times. V is TRBV20-1 and J is TRBJ2-7, with D perhaps matching TRBD1 (5 bases). The CDR3 consists of 14 residues. V lost 4 bases to trimming and J lost 2 bases, with 15 bases between them. The V gene's germline CDR1 is DFQATT and CDR2 SNEGSKA (reference sequence). The CDR3 protein is CSANHKGLAYEQYF. The DNA of the CDR3 is TGCAGTGCTAACCATAAGGGGCTAGCCTACGAGCAGTACTTC.

This clonotype was observed a handful of times. The V and J genes are TRBV15 and TRBJ2-2; weak D call: TRBD1 (6 bases). Trimming cost V 3 bases and J 2 bases, with 13 bases left between them. Germline V lookup: CDR1 LNHNV, CDR2 YYDKDF (reference sequence). The CDR3 has 16 residues. CDR3 protein: CATSSHGTLNTGELFF. CDR3 coding DNA: TGTGCCACCAGCAGTCACGGGACACTTAACACCGGGGAGCTGTTTTTT. The full variable domain, in which reference TRBV15 and TRBJ2-2 provide the parts outside the CDR3, is DAMVIQNPRYQVTQFGKPVTLSCSQTLNHNVMYWYQQKSSQAPKLLFHYYDKDFNNEADTPDNFQSRRPNTSFCFLDIRSPGLGDTAMYLCATSSHGTLNTGELFFGEGSRLTVL.

V is TRBV20-1 and J is TRBJ1-6; possible D gene TRBD1, 6 bases. The CDR3 sequence is 15 residues long. The V gene lost 4 bases and the J gene lost 14 bases, with 24 bases spanning the gap. Germline CDR1 DFQATT, CDR2 SNEGSKA (reference sequence). The CDR3 nucleotides read TGCAGTGCTATTTCACAGGGCGCAACCCGAGGGTCCCTCCACTTT. Its translation is CSAISQGATRGSLHF.

This clonotype appeared a few times. The rearrangement uses TRBV6-4 and TRBJ2-6; D tentatively fits TRBD1 or TRBD2 (6 bases each). CDR1 is MRHNA and CDR2 is SNTAGT in the germline V gene. The CDR3 totals 15 residues. V lost 3 bases and J lost 13, with 19 bases in between. The CDR3 sequence is CASSDSSDGGKVLTF. CDR3 DNA sequence: TGTGCCAGCAGTGATTCATCAGACGGGGGCAAGGTCCTGACTTTC.

The table lists this clonotype with many counts. The chain couples TRBV15 to TRBJ1-2; no clear D. Germline assignment: CDR1 LNHNV and CDR2 YYDKDF (reference sequence). This CDR3 has 14 amino acids. V was clipped by 0 bases and J by 5 bases, with 10 bases between them. This CDR3 reads CATSRDMDGYGYTF. The CDR3 DNA reads TGTGCCACCAGCAGAGATATGGACGGGTATGGCTACACCTTC.

The table lists this clonotype with many counts. This chain joins TRBV12-3 or TRBV12-4 and TRBJ1-5; 9 bases are shared with TRBD1. Losses at the gene ends were 5 bases for V and 5 bases for J; bases not matched to a gene: 7. This CDR3 has 15 amino acids. CDR3 region: CASSPTTGGYQPQHF. The CDR3 DNA follows: TGTGCCAGCAGTCCCACGACAGGGGGATATCAGCCCCAGCATTTT.

This clonotype occurred a few times. This chain links TRBV29-1 with TRBJ2-7; 9 nucleotides line up with TRBD1. Germline loops: CDR1 SQVTM, CDR2 ANQGSEA. V was clipped by 3 bases and J by 2 bases; unmatched bases: 8. The CDR3 has 15 amino acids. CDR3 DNA: TGCAGCGTTGAGGGAGGACAGGGGAATACCTACGAGCAGTACTTC. It encodes CSVEGGQGNTYEQYF.

The chain carries TRBV6-2 or TRBV6-3 and TRBJ2-3, with D hard to call. Germline CDR1 reads MNHEY; CDR2 reads SVGEGT. V was pared by 7 bases and J by 5 bases, with 7 bases between. This CDR3 has 11 amino acids. CDR3 sequence: CASTFLDTQYF. The CDR3 nucleotides read TGTGCCAGCACTTTCCTAGATACGCAGTATTTT.

This chain connects TRBV7-8 to TRBJ1-1; no reliable D call. V gave up 4 bases and J gave up 5 bases, with 17 bases separating them. Germline lookup yields CDR1 SGHVS and CDR2 FQNEAQ. This CDR3 has 15 amino acids. The CDR3 sequence is CASSSQGSAGTEAFF. DNA of the CDR3: TGTGCCAGCAGCTCGCAAGGGTCGGCGGGTACTGAAGCTTTCTTT.

This clonotype was observed many times. The chain combines TRBV20-1 with TRBJ2-1, with 13 bases fitting TRBD2. Germline values: CDR1 DFQATT, CDR2 SNEGSKA (reference sequence). Trimming removed 6 bases from V and 7 bases from J; junction bases left unmatched: 9. The CDR3 loop spans 15 amino acids. DNA for the CDR3: TGCAGTGCCCCCTATCCGGGACTAGCGGGGAATGAGCAGTTCTTC. Translation: CSAPYPGLAGNEQFF.

This clonotype came up many times. The chain has TRBV20-1 and TRBJ2-2, with 10 bases identical to TRBD2. Germline V CDR1 and CDR2: DFQATT, SNEGSKA (reference sequence). V was pared by 6 bases and J by 0 bases, with 13 bases of the junction left unmatched. This CDR3 contains 18 residues. CDR3 nucleotides: TGCAGTGCCTCGAGGGGCCTAGCGGGAGTCGCGAACACCGGGGAGCTGTTTTTT. Its protein product is CSASRGLAGVANTGELFF.

The J gene is TRBJ2-2, the V gene TRBV18, with TRBD1 identical over 12 bases. This CDR3 comprises 16 residues. With 6 bases clipped from V and 5 bases from J, the junction kept 7 bases outside the gene matches. Per germline, CDR1 KGHSH and CDR2 LQKENI. CDR3 coding DNA: TGTGCCAGCTCGACCGGGACAGGGGGCAGGACCGGGGAGCTGTTTTTT. Translated, it gives CASSTGTGGRTGELFF.

This clonotype showed up just a few times. The chain is built from TRBV7-9 and TRBJ1-5, with D possibly TRBD1 on 5 matching bases. The CDR3 spans 16 residues. V lost 1 base and J 2 bases, leaving 12 bases between the germline ends. CDR1 is SEHNR and CDR2 is FQNEAQ in the germline V gene (reference sequence). CDR3 sequence (DNA): TGTGCCAGCAGCTTAGTGGGAGGGGCCCGCAATCAGCCCCAGCATTTT. It is translated as CASSLVGGARNQPQHF.